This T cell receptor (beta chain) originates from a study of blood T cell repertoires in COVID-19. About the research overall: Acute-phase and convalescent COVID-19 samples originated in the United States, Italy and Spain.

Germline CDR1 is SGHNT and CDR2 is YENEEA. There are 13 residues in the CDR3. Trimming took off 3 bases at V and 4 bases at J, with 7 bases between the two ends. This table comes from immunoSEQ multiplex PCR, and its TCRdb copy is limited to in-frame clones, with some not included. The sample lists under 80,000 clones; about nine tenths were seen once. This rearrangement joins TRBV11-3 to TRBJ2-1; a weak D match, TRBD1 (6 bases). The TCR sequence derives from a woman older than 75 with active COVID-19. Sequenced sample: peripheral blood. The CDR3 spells CASSFGQYNEQFF. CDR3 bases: TGTGCCAGCAGCTTTGGACAGTACAATGAGCAGTTCTTC.